This is a list of T cell receptor beta chains from one sample in a study of cytomegalovirus exposure and HLA in healthy donors. TCRdb keeps only in-frame clones here, not all; method: immunoSEQ multiplex PCR. The table records fewer than 100,000 clones, 6% to 9% of them present only once. Sequences were obtained from PBMCs. These receptor sequences come from a man in his fifties in good health and CMV-seronegative. Both conserved end residues are part of each CDR3. Each record gives: D gene, V gene, J gene, clone size, CDR3 protein, CDR3 DNA. A D gene is named only where the DNA matches it firmly. Not all rows give a size; the values are once, few, many and, for expanded clones, a class.

D gene: TRBD2
V gene: TRBV5-1
J gene: TRBJ2-3
clone size: few
CDR3 protein: CASSSRAGGRTDTQYF
CDR3 DNA: TGCGCCAGCAGCTCTAGAGCGGGGGGGCGCACAGATACGCAGTATTTT

D gene: NA
V gene: TRBV9
J gene: TRBJ1-1
clone size: NA
CDR3 protein: CASSVGPGVNTEAFF
CDR3 DNA: TGTGCCAGCAGCGTAGGGCCAGGGGTGAACACTGAAGCTTTCTTT

D gene: TRBD2
V gene: TRBV7-2
J gene: TRBJ2-1
clone size: NA
CDR3 protein: CASSPHPPSGSGNEQFF
CDR3 DNA: TGTGCCAGCAGCCCCCACCCCCCCAGCGGGAGTGGGAATGAGCAGTTCTTC

D gene: TRBD2
V gene: TRBV5-1
J gene: TRBJ2-7
clone size: NA
CDR3 protein: CASSLDGTSSYEQYF
CDR3 DNA: TGCGCCAGCAGCTTGGATGGGACTAGCAGCTACGAGCAGTACTTC

D gene: TRBD1
V gene: TRBV18
J gene: TRBJ2-5
clone size: few
CDR3 protein: CASSPPDRLKETQYF
CDR3 DNA: TGTGCCAGCTCACCACCGGACAGGCTGAAAGAGACCCAGTACTTC

D gene: NA
V gene: TRBV13
J gene: TRBJ2-1
clone size: NA
CDR3 protein: CASSSDDSTESSYNEQFF
CDR3 DNA: TGTGCCAGCAGCTCCGACGATTCGACTGAAAGCTCCTACAATGAGCAGTTCTTC

D gene: NA
V gene: TRBV18
J gene: TRBJ2-1
clone size: few
CDR3 protein: CASSPLSDEQFF
CDR3 DNA: TGTGCCAGCTCACCCCTTAGCGACGAGCAGTTCTTC

D gene: NA
V gene: TRBV29-1
J gene: TRBJ2-7
clone size: few
CDR3 protein: CSVQETDWRYF
CDR3 DNA: TGCAGCGTTCAGGAGACAGATTGGAGGTACTTC

D gene: NA
V gene: TRBV5-6
J gene: TRBJ1-1
clone size: NA
CDR3 protein: CASSWGMENTEAFF
CDR3 DNA: TGTGCCAGCAGCTGGGGCATGGAGAACACTGAAGCTTTCTTT

D gene: NA
V gene: TRBV6-6
J gene: TRBJ2-3
clone size: few
CDR3 protein: CASSYSGITDTQYF
CDR3 DNA: TGTGCCAGCAGTTACTCTGGCATTACAGATACGCAGTATTTT

D gene: TRBD2
V gene: TRBV5-4
J gene: TRBJ2-3
clone size: few
CDR3 protein: CASSRGTSGFTDTQYF
CDR3 DNA: TGTGCCAGCAGCCGTGGGACTAGCGGATTCACAGATACGCAGTATTTT

D gene: TRBD2
V gene: TRBV7-8
J gene: TRBJ2-3
clone size: few
CDR3 protein: CASTGTSDEDTQYF
CDR3 DNA: TGTGCCAGCACCGGGACTAGCGACGAAGATACGCAGTATTTT

D gene: TRBD1
V gene: TRBV28
J gene: TRBJ1-5
clone size: few
CDR3 protein: CASSRYYRGSNQPQHF
CDR3 DNA: TGTGCCAGCAGCCGGTATTACAGGGGGAGCAATCAGCCCCAGCATTTT

D gene: NA
V gene: TRBV2
J gene: TRBJ2-1
clone size: few
CDR3 protein: CASSEAARNEQFF
CDR3 DNA: TGTGCCAGCAGTGAGGCAGCGCGCAATGAGCAGTTCTTC

D gene: TRBD2
V gene: TRBV4-1
J gene: TRBJ2-7
clone size: few
CDR3 protein: CASSQIAGGYYEKYF
CDR3 DNA: TGCGCCAGCAGCCAAATAGCGGGGGGCTACTACGAGAAGTACTTT

D gene: NA
V gene: TRBV5-1
J gene: TRBJ2-7
clone size: few
CDR3 protein: CASSLGGRYEQYF
CDR3 DNA: TGCGCCAGCAGCCTGGGCGGTAGGTACGAGCAGTACTTC

D gene: TRBD1
V gene: TRBV7-9
J gene: TRBJ2-1
clone size: NA
CDR3 protein: CASSLGGQGGHNEQFF
CDR3 DNA: TGTGCCAGCAGCTTAGGAGGACAGGGTGGCCACAATGAGCAGTTCTTC

D gene: NA
V gene: TRBV18
J gene: TRBJ2-1
clone size: NA
CDR3 protein: CASSPPGTEGPYNEQFF
CDR3 DNA: TGTGCCAGCTCACCACCGGGAACAGAGGGCCCCTACAATGAGCAGTTCTTC

D gene: TRBD2
V gene: TRBV7-8
J gene: TRBJ2-3
clone size: few
CDR3 protein: CASSSRTSGGGADTQYF
CDR3 DNA: TGTGCCAGCAGCTCCCGGACTAGCGGGGGGGGTGCAGATACGCAGTATTTT

D gene: TRBD1
V gene: TRBV15
J gene: TRBJ2-1
clone size: NA
CDR3 protein: CATSRTGGSDEQFF
CDR3 DNA: TGTGCCACCAGCAGGACAGGGGGTTCGGATGAGCAGTTCTTC

D gene: NA
V gene: TRBV28
J gene: TRBJ2-7
clone size: NA
CDR3 protein: CASSLLGPRSYEQYF
CDR3 DNA: TGTGCCAGCAGTTTACTAGGTCCCCGCTCCTACGAGCAGTACTTC

D gene: NA
V gene: TRBV7-2
J gene: TRBJ2-3
clone size: few
CDR3 protein: CASSLFSDTQYF
CDR3 DNA: TGTGCCAGCAGCCTGTTCTCAGATACGCAGTATTTT

D gene: TRBD1
V gene: TRBV19
J gene: TRBJ1-5
clone size: NA
CDR3 protein: CASSATGGPYSNQPQHF
CDR3 DNA: TGTGCCAGTAGTGCTACAGGGGGCCCTTATAGCAATCAGCCCCAGCATTTT